The rows below give T cell receptor beta chains drawn from one sample of a study of blood T cells in healthy people across ages. TCRdb independently ran MiXCR on the 5' RACE reads; one entry per CDR3 protein. The sample yields some 640,000 distinct CDR3 sequences, around 48% seen once. The sample consisted of blood. Source of these receptors: a woman aged 55-70 years in good health. CDR3s include the opening cysteine and the closing phenylalanine or tryptophan. D genes are given only for firm matches. The size entry is marked missing in some rows and otherwise reads once, few, many or a size class.

v_call: TRBV3-1
d_call: .
j_call: TRBJ1-1
clone_size: .
cdr3_aa: CASSQAGGGTEAFF
cdr3_nt: TGTGCCAGCAGCCAAGCCGGGGGGGGAACTGAAGCTTTCTTT

v_call: TRBV12-3/TRBV12-4
d_call: TRBD2
j_call: TRBJ2-5
clone_size: .
cdr3_aa: CASSPQLAGGMETQYF
cdr3_nt: TGTGCCAGCAGTCCACAATTAGCGGGAGGGATGGAGACCCAGTACTTC

v_call: TRBV24-1
d_call: .
j_call: TRBJ2-5
clone_size: .
cdr3_aa: CATADGKETQYF
cdr3_nt: TGTGCCACCGCGGACGGGAAAGAGACCCAGTACTTC

v_call: TRBV14
d_call: .
j_call: TRBJ2-2
clone_size: few
cdr3_aa: CASSQRQVTGELFF
cdr3_nt: TGTGCCAGCAGCCAAAGGCAGGTCACCGGGGAGCTGTTTTTT

v_call: TRBV21-1
d_call: .
j_call: TRBJ1-2
clone_size: .
cdr3_aa: CASSDRTDNYGYTF
cdr3_nt: TGTGCCAGCAGCGACCGGACAGACAACTATGGCTACACCTTC

v_call: TRBV6-2/TRBV6-3
d_call: .
j_call: TRBJ2-1
clone_size: .
cdr3_aa: CASSYGRGEQFF
cdr3_nt: TGTGCCAGCAGTTACGGGCGGGGTGAGCAGTTCTTC

v_call: TRBV4-2
d_call: .
j_call: TRBJ2-1
clone_size: .
cdr3_aa: CASSQDVGSVRNEQFF
cdr3_nt: TGTGCCAGCAGCCAAGACGTAGGCAGCGTAAGAAATGAGCAGTTCTTC

v_call: TRBV5-1
d_call: .
j_call: TRBJ2-1
clone_size: .
cdr3_aa: CASSVGVNNEQFF
cdr3_nt: TGCGCCAGCAGCGTCGGGGTGAACAATGAGCAGTTCTTC

v_call: TRBV20-1
d_call: .
j_call: TRBJ2-7
clone_size: .
cdr3_aa: CSAQKGIETITYEQYF
cdr3_nt: TGCAGTGCCCAAAAGGGTATAGAAACTATAACCTACGAGCAGTACTTC

v_call: TRBV15
d_call: .
j_call: TRBJ2-7
clone_size: .
cdr3_aa: CATSRDSVSGHSYEQYF
cdr3_nt: TGTGCCACCAGCAGAGATTCTGTCTCAGGGCACTCCTACGAGCAGTACTTC

v_call: TRBV7-9
d_call: TRBD1
j_call: TRBJ2-5
clone_size: .
cdr3_aa: CASSTGQGAREQYF
cdr3_nt: TGTGCCAGCAGCACGGGACAGGGGGCGAGGGAGCAGTACTTC

v_call: TRBV12-3/TRBV12-4
d_call: .
j_call: TRBJ2-5
clone_size: once
cdr3_aa: CAGSLAGTGSRSEQYF
cdr3_nt: TGTGCCGGCAGTTTAGCGGGGACAGGGAGTCGATCAGAGCAGTACTTC

v_call: TRBV4-2
d_call: TRBD2
j_call: TRBJ2-2
clone_size: once
cdr3_aa: CASSPLSATSGGWAGELFF
cdr3_nt: TGTGCCAGCAGCCCCCTAAGCGCGACTAGCGGGGGATGGGCCGGGGAGCTGTTTTTT

v_call: TRBV28
d_call: .
j_call: TRBJ1-2
clone_size: .
cdr3_aa: CASSHGWAAPWKGYGYTF
cdr3_nt: TGTGCCAGCAGCCACGGGTGGGCGGCTCCCTGGAAAGGGTATGGCTACACCTTC

v_call: TRBV20-1
d_call: TRBD2
j_call: TRBJ2-5
clone_size: .
cdr3_aa: CSATSPTSGRAYSQETQYF
cdr3_nt: TGCAGTGCTACCAGCCCGACTAGCGGGAGGGCATATTCCCAAGAGACCCAGTACTTC

v_call: TRBV20-1
d_call: .
j_call: TRBJ2-1
clone_size: .
cdr3_aa: CSARDPFMTRQFF
cdr3_nt: TGCAGTGCTAGAGACCCGTTTATGACAAGGCAGTTCTTC

v_call: TRBV14
d_call: TRBD1
j_call: TRBJ2-7
clone_size: .
cdr3_aa: CASSQNYRGNEQYF
cdr3_nt: TGTGCCAGCAGCCAAAACTACAGGGGGAACGAGCAGTACTTC

v_call: TRBV5-1
d_call: TRBD2
j_call: TRBJ2-1
clone_size: .
cdr3_aa: CASSLAIGGGRAPNEQFF
cdr3_nt: TGCGCCAGCAGCTTGGCCATCGGTGGCGGGAGGGCCCCCAATGAGCAGTTCTTC

v_call: TRBV9
d_call: .
j_call: TRBJ2-1
clone_size: .
cdr3_aa: CASSPEHQYNEQFF
cdr3_nt: TGTGCCAGCAGCCCCGAACACCAGTACAATGAGCAGTTCTTC

v_call: TRBV9
d_call: TRBD2
j_call: TRBJ2-1
clone_size: .
cdr3_aa: CASTTTSGRSYNEQFF
cdr3_nt: TGTGCCAGCACCACCACTAGCGGGAGATCCTACAATGAGCAGTTCTTC

v_call: TRBV24-1
d_call: TRBD1
j_call: TRBJ2-3
clone_size: .
cdr3_aa: CATSVGTGSTDTQYF
cdr3_nt: TGTGCCACCAGTGTCGGGACAGGGTCGACAGATACGCAGTATTTT

v_call: TRBV4-3
d_call: .
j_call: TRBJ2-4
clone_size: .
cdr3_aa: CASGQEGLAKNIQYF
cdr3_nt: TGCGCCAGCGGCCAAGAAGGGTTAGCCAAAAACATTCAGTACTTC

v_call: TRBV10-3
d_call: TRBD2
j_call: TRBJ2-5
clone_size: few
cdr3_aa: CAISGGTSGFNGEQYF
cdr3_nt: TGTGCCATCAGTGGAGGGACTAGCGGATTTAACGGGGAGCAGTACTTC

v_call: TRBV7-8
d_call: TRBD1
j_call: TRBJ1-2
clone_size: .
cdr3_aa: CASSLKGTDYGYTF
cdr3_nt: TGTGCCAGCAGTTTAAAAGGGACAGACTATGGCTACACCTTC

v_call: TRBV29-1
d_call: TRBD2
j_call: TRBJ2-3
clone_size: many
cdr3_aa: CSVEGTSGTTDTQYF
cdr3_nt: TGCAGCGTTGAAGGGACTAGCGGTACCACAGATACGCAGTATTTT

v_call: TRBV14
d_call: TRBD2
j_call: TRBJ2-1
clone_size: .
cdr3_aa: CASSQEGSGRYNEQFF
cdr3_nt: TGTGCCAGCAGCCAAGAGGGTAGCGGGAGGTACAATGAGCAGTTCTTC

v_call: TRBV20-1
d_call: .
j_call: TRBJ2-7
clone_size: .
cdr3_aa: CSAPIDEQYF
cdr3_nt: TGCAGTGCCCCCATCGACGAGCAGTACTTC

v_call: TRBV24-1
d_call: TRBD1
j_call: TRBJ2-1
clone_size: few
cdr3_aa: CATSDLMPGQGVHEQFF
cdr3_nt: TGTGCCACCAGTGATTTGATGCCTGGACAGGGAGTCCATGAGCAGTTCTTC

v_call: TRBV20-1
d_call: TRBD2
j_call: TRBJ2-3
clone_size: .
cdr3_aa: CSARPHLAGGDTQYF
cdr3_nt: TGCAGTGCTAGGCCCCACCTAGCGGGAGGAGATACGCAGTATTTT

v_call: TRBV5-1
d_call: TRBD2
j_call: TRBJ2-5
clone_size: .
cdr3_aa: CASSLGLAGNLQETQYF
cdr3_nt: TGCGCCAGCAGCTTGGGGCTAGCGGGTAACCTACAAGAGACCCAGTACTTC

v_call: TRBV20-1
d_call: .
j_call: TRBJ1-1
clone_size: few
cdr3_aa: CSASPQGDTEAFF
cdr3_nt: TGCAGTGCTAGCCCACAGGGCGATACTGAAGCTTTCTTT

v_call: TRBV28
d_call: .
j_call: TRBJ1-5
clone_size: .
cdr3_aa: CASESRVQPQHF
cdr3_nt: TGTGCCAGCGAGTCCCGGGTTCAGCCCCAGCATTTT

v_call: TRBV20-1
d_call: .
j_call: TRBJ2-3
clone_size: .
cdr3_aa: CSARGLKETSTDTQYF
cdr3_nt: TGCAGTGCTAGAGGTTTGAAGGAGACTAGCACAGATACGCAGTATTTT

v_call: TRBV27
d_call: .
j_call: TRBJ1-2
clone_size: .
cdr3_aa: CASSLVGQGMESGRYGYTF
cdr3_nt: TGTGCCAGCAGTTTAGTGGGCCAGGGAATGGAATCGGGGCGTTATGGCTACACCTTC

v_call: TRBV7-2
d_call: TRBD2
j_call: TRBJ2-1
clone_size: .
cdr3_aa: CASSRTSGREETQFF
cdr3_nt: TGTGCCAGCAGCCGGACTAGCGGGAGGGAAGAGACCCAGTTCTTC

v_call: TRBV4-3
d_call: .
j_call: TRBJ2-7
clone_size: few
cdr3_aa: CASSQEGGTDYNEQYF
cdr3_nt: TGCGCCAGCAGCCAAGAGGGGGGGACAGATTACAATGAGCAGTACTTC

v_call: TRBV11-3
d_call: .
j_call: TRBJ2-1
clone_size: .
cdr3_aa: CASSLGGAGVLRNEQFF
cdr3_nt: TGTGCCAGCAGCTTAGGGGGGGCAGGGGTACTGCGCAATGAGCAGTTCTTC

v_call: TRBV27
d_call: .
j_call: TRBJ2-3
clone_size: few
cdr3_aa: CASSLYPSLGTDTQYF
cdr3_nt: TGTGCCAGCAGTTTATATCCCTCCCTTGGGACAGATACGCAGTATTTT

v_call: TRBV11-2
d_call: TRBD2
j_call: TRBJ2-4
clone_size: few
cdr3_aa: CASSPSQGLAGGPRNIQYF
cdr3_nt: TGTGCCAGCAGCCCGAGCCAGGGATTAGCGGGAGGGCCACGTAACATTCAGTACTTC

v_call: TRBV6-2/TRBV6-3
d_call: .
j_call: TRBJ1-1
clone_size: once
cdr3_aa: CASSYSTGNVNTEAFF
cdr3_nt: TGTGCCAGCAGTTACTCCACAGGGAACGTGAACACTGAAGCTTTCTTT

v_call: TRBV28
d_call: .
j_call: TRBJ2-7
clone_size: .
cdr3_aa: CASMGSREQYF
cdr3_nt: TGTGCCAGCATGGGGTCCCGCGAGCAGTACTTC

v_call: TRBV10-3
d_call: TRBD2
j_call: TRBJ2-5
clone_size: .
cdr3_aa: CAIREPGLAGGGETQYF
cdr3_nt: TGTGCCATCAGGGAACCGGGACTAGCGGGAGGCGGCGAGACCCAGTACTTC